What follows are 2 T cell receptor beta chains derived from one specimen sequenced in a study of Ad26.COV2.S vaccination and SARS-CoV-2 variants. Sequencing was performed with immunoSEQ multiplex PCR; in TCRdb, only in-frame clones are kept and a portion is missing. In the table there are 350,000 to 450,000 clones, about 90% of which are singletons. The input for sequencing was peripheral blood, taken after recovery from COVID-19. These receptors were obtained from a human donor who had recovered from COVID-19.

Details on this clone: The sample carries other DNA sequences with the same CDR3. The chain carries TRBV27 and TRBJ1-2; D is unresolved. The CDR3 has 13 amino acids. The V and J ends lost 3 bases and 6 bases respectively, with 11 bases between them. Germline CDR1 reads MNHEY; CDR2 reads SMNVEV (reference sequence). This CDR3 reads CASSLSGVHGYTF. Written as DNA, the CDR3 is TGTGCCAGCAGTTTGTCCGGGGTCCATGGCTACACCTTC.

The gene calls are TRBV7-2 and TRBJ2-3; no reliable D call. Trimming shortened V by 5 bases and J by 1 base, and 7 bases separated the two germline ends. There are 13 residues in the CDR3. Germline CDR1 is SGHTA and CDR2 is FQGNSA. The CDR3 sequence: CASSQPGTDTQYF. In DNA, the CDR3 is TGTGCCAGCAGCCAACCGGGCACAGATACGCAGTATTTT. The full variable domain, completed using reference TRBV7-2 and TRBJ2-3, is GAGVSQSPSNKVTEKGKDVELRCDPISGHTALYWYRQSLGQGLEFLIYFQGNSAPDKSGLPSDRFSAERTGGSVSTLTIQRTQQEDSAVYLCASSQPGTDTQYFGPGTRLTVL.